This T cell receptor (beta chain) was identified during a study of CD8 T cells in ankylosing spondylitis. Trimming removed 6 bases at V and 5 bases at J, with 7 bases between. Germline V gene lookup returns CDR1 DFQATT and CDR2 SNEGSKA (reference sequence). The CDR3 is made up of 10 amino acids. TCRdb recomputed calls from the 5' RACE reads with MiXCR, one row per CDR3 protein. The sample lists some 350,000 distinct CDR3 sequences, approximately 15% occurring once. The gene calls are TRBV20-1 and TRBJ2-5; D ambiguous. The specimen sequenced was blood, either unsorted or a sorted T cell fraction (not recorded which). This TCR was recovered from a male donor with ankylosing spondylitis or in good health (not recorded which). The CDR3 bases are TGCAGTGCCACATGGGAGACCCAGTACTTC. Protein product: CSATWETQYF.